Listed here are 11 T cell receptor beta chains from one sample, sequenced in a study of T cell repertoires in cytomegalovirus infection (dated by TCRdb to about 2019). The listed sequencing device is Illumina HiSeq 1500. Using fastp trimming at Q25 and MiXCR clonotype assembly, TCRdb reanalyzed the public sequencing data and kept in-frame beta chains. Each CDR3 protein gets just one entry, which takes the most common genes and DNA from the rows behind it. Present in this sample are 200,000 to 300,000 distinct CDR3 sequences, around 8.7% of which were seen just once. The leading ten clones occupy roughly 16% of the sample. Sequenced input: PBMCs. The receptor source for this set is a human donor in good health (CMV status not recorded). Some clones in this sample may be carry-over from other donors' samples.

In its sample, this clonotype was seen many times. This chain connects TRBV12-3 or TRBV12-4 to TRBJ1-5, with 7 bases fitting TRBD1. Unmatched junction bases numbered 6, after V lost 6 bases and J lost 4 bases. CDR3 length equals 14 residues. The DNA of the CDR3 is TGTGCCAGCAGGAAAGGGACAGTAAATCAGCCCCAGCATTTT. It codes for CASRKGTVNQPQHF.

The chain has TRBV28 and TRBJ2-1; 8 bases are a match to TRBD1. The CDR3 has 16 residues. The germline gives CDR1 MDHEN, CDR2 SYDVKM. V lost 4 bases, J lost 2 bases, and 7 bases stayed unmatched. The CDR3 sequence is CASSSPGTGTYNEQFF. In DNA, the CDR3 is TGTGCCAGCAGTTCCCCAGGGACAGGTACCTACAATGAGCAGTTCTTC.

This clonotype was observed many times. The chain has TRBV29-1 and TRBJ1-1, with 7 nucleotides matching TRBD1. CDR3 length: 13 amino acids. In germline, CDR1 is SQVTM, CDR2 ANQGSEA. CDR3 DNA sequence: TGCAGTACTCGACAGGGACCCTACACTGAAGCTTTCTTT. As protein: CSTRQGPYTEAFF.

This clonotype turned up a few times. The V and J genes are TRBV20-1 and TRBJ2-4, with a possible D match to TRBD2 (5 bases). Germline CDR1 and CDR2: DFQATT and SNEGSKA (reference sequence). Deletions cut 3 bases from V and 8 bases from J, with 17 bases between. There are 14 residues in the CDR3. The chain's CDR3 is CSASHTPEGHIQYF. The CDR3 DNA is TGCAGTGCTAGCCACACACCTGAGGGTCACATTCAGTACTTC.

This clonotype has at least ten counts. The chain uses TRBV5-5 and TRBJ1-1; 7 bases match TRBD1. The germline CDR1 and CDR2 sequences are SGHKS and YYEKEE (reference sequence). V trimming: 1 base; J trimming: 0 bases; junction bases outside the gene matches: 9. This CDR3 spans 17 amino acids. Here the CDR3 reads CASSLPRTGQMNTEAFF. CDR3 DNA sequence: TGTGCCAGCAGCTTGCCCCGGACAGGACAGATGAACACTGAAGCTTTCTTT.

This clonotype showed up just a few times. This sequence joins TRBV5-1 and TRBJ1-1; no reliable D call. Between the trimmed V and J ends, which lost 4 bases and 5 bases, there was a span of 18 bases. The germline gives CDR1 SGHRS, CDR2 YFSETQ. This CDR3 is 15 amino acids long. This CDR3 reads CASSVGGLSGTEAFF. The DNA of the CDR3 is TGCGCCAGCAGCGTTGGTGGGTTGAGTGGGACTGAAGCTTTCTTT.

This clonotype was counted at least ten times. The rearrangement links TRBV24-1 to TRBJ2-1; D gene ambiguous. The length of the CDR3 is 13 residues. Trimming left V 5 bases short and J 8 bases short, with 12 bases between. Germline V gene lookup returns CDR1 KGHDR and CDR2 SFDVKD. In DNA form, the CDR3 reads TGTGCCACCAGTGCCCCACCGTCGGATGAGCAGTTCTTC. Translated, it gives CATSAPPSDEQFF.

Many counts were recorded for this clonotype. This chain links TRBV7-6 with TRBJ1-6; TRBD1 might be the D (6 bases). Germline assignment: CDR1 SGHVS and CDR2 FNYEAQ. The CDR3 runs to 14 residues. V lost 3 bases and J lost 9, with 12 bases in between. The CDR3 DNA is TGTGCCAGCAGCTTCCGACAGGAGGGTTCACCCCTCCACTTT. Its protein is CASSFRQEGSPLHF.

This clonotype has at least ten counts. The rearrangement uses TRBV12-3 or TRBV12-4 and TRBJ2-3; 9 bases line up with TRBD2. The junction had 1 base not matched to a gene; V was cut back by 3 bases and J by 0 bases. The CDR3 has 15 amino acids. The CDR3 is CASSFGLASTDTQYF. The CDR3 DNA sequence: TGTGCCAGCAGTTTCGGACTAGCGAGCACAGATACGCAGTATTTT.

This clonotype has a count of ten or more. The chain carries TRBV6-2 or TRBV6-3 and TRBJ2-2; TRBD1 matches 7 bases. This CDR3 region has 15 residues. Trimming took 6 bases from V and 2 from J; bases not matched to a gene: 6. The V gene's germline CDR1 is MNHEY and CDR2 SVGEGT. CDR3 residues: CASRPGTVNTGELFF. The DNA for the CDR3 is TGTGCCAGCAGACCCGGGACAGTAAACACCGGGGAGCTGTTTTTT.

The chain is built from TRBV14 and TRBJ1-1; 9 bases match TRBD1. There are 16 residues in the CDR3. Trimming cost V 0 bases and J 2 bases; bases outside gene matches: 4. CDR1 and CDR2 from the germline V gene are SGHDN and FVKESK. The CDR3: CASSQDPGQGNTEAFF. CDR3 in DNA: TGTGCCAGCAGCCAAGATCCGGGACAGGGAAACACTGAAGCTTTCTTT.